This entry features one T cell receptor (beta chain) sequence. Its antigen is currently unknown. Donors came from a validation cohort of some 130 subjects, distinct from the first 666-subject cohort. Clones were read by immunoSEQ multiplex PCR, and TCRdb kept only the in-frame ones, dropping some. The profile shows 200,000 or so clones, just over 85% of them singletons. These data come from a study of cytomegalovirus exposure and HLA in healthy donors. The study, taken as a whole, reports: Rare TCR sequences predominated, though certain public TCRs were found in many donors. Published work reported that the classifier diagnosed cytomegalovirus status with high specificity and sensitivity. Altogether, more than 150 TCR beta chains were recorded as cytomegalovirus-associated.

The V segment lost 5 bases and the J segment 4 bases; nucleotides outside the gene matches: 7. This CDR3 has 15 amino acids. Germline CDR1 is LNHDA and CDR2 is SQIVND (reference sequence). The sequence came from a woman between 18 and 29 years old in good health and CMV-seronegative. Sequencing input: PBMCs. The chain joins TRBV19 to TRBJ2-7; TRBD2 matches 11 bases. The CDR3 loop is CASSLRLAGRYEQYF. In DNA form, the CDR3 reads TGTGCCAGTAGTTTAAGACTAGCGGGAAGGTACGAGCAGTACTTC.